These 24 T cell receptor beta chains share one sample of origin, sequenced in a study of early T cells in non-severe SARS-CoV-2 infection. TCRdb fed the 5' RACE reads into MiXCR, producing one record per CDR3 protein. The sample consists of 100,000 to 150,000 distinct CDR3 sequences, more than 12% of them appearing once. Sequenced material: whole blood. All receptors derive from an adult who was a healthcare worker with PCR-confirmed SARS-CoV-2 infection or an uninfected control (not recorded which).

This clonotype was found a few times. The chain carries TRBV7-3 and TRBJ2-1; 13 bases are shared with TRBD2. The V gene end was trimmed by 5 bases and the J gene end by 9 bases; junction bases not matched to a gene: 10. The CDR3 sequence is 16 residues long. In germline, CDR1 is SGHTA, CDR2 FQGTGA. CDR3 residues: CASSPGGLAGQGEQFF. Here the CDR3 DNA reads TGTGCCAGCAGCCCAGGGGGACTAGCGGGGCAGGGTGAGCAGTTCTTC.

This clonotype was seen only a few times. The chain recombines TRBV30 with TRBJ1-2; 7 bases are a match to TRBD1. The CDR3 is 13 amino acids. Per the germline V gene, CDR1 is GTSNPN and CDR2 is SVGIG (reference sequence). The V gene end was trimmed by 3 bases and the J gene end by 4 bases; junction bases not matched to a gene: 5. The CDR3 is CAWSPGTAYGYTF. The DNA for the CDR3 is TGTGCCTGGAGCCCCGGGACAGCCTATGGCTACACCTTC.

This clonotype was seen repeatedly, ten times or more. The chain is built from TRBV7-8 and TRBJ1-1; D might be TRBD1 (5 bases). Trimming shortened V by 5 bases and J by 7 bases, and 14 bases separated the two germline ends. CDR1 is SGHVS, CDR2 FQNEAQ, per germline. The CDR3 covers 13 residues. CDR3 in DNA: TGTGCCAGCAGCCTCGGCCCACAGGTTGAAGCTTTCTTT. It codes for CASSLGPQVEAFF.

This clonotype was counted many times. This chain joins TRBV28 and TRBJ2-3; maybe TRBD1 (6 bases). V was shortened by 7 bases and J by 2 bases, with 13 bases between the two germline ends. The CDR3 contains 14 residues. CDR1 MDHEN and CDR2 SYDVKM come from the germline V gene. The CDR3 nucleotides are TGTGCCAGCAAAGGGACATCCTACACAGATACGCAGTATTTT. Its protein product is CASKGTSYTDTQYF.

This clonotype was observed a few times. The rearrangement links TRBV11-2 to TRBJ1-5, with D perhaps matching TRBD1 (5 bases). V was shortened by 5 bases and J by 4 bases, with 9 bases between the two germline ends. Germline assignment: CDR1 SGHAT and CDR2 FQNNGV. The CDR3 is made up of 13 amino acids. The DNA of the CDR3 is TGTGCCAGCAGCCCAGGGTTGAATCAGCCCCAGCATTTT. Translated: CASSPGLNQPQHF.

This clonotype was recorded at least ten times. One end of the junction is discordant with germline, which a read error may explain. The chain uses TRBV12-3 or TRBV12-4 and TRBJ1-5; D possibly corresponds to TRBD1 (6 bases). The CDR3 covers 13 residues. The CDR3 region is CASSLGGGQPQHF. For the CDR3, the DNA is TGTGCCAGCAGCTTAGGGGGGGGTCAGCCCCAGCATTTT.

This clonotype occurred a few times. This rearrangement joins TRBV10-3 to TRBJ2-3; 9 bases map to TRBD2. This CDR3 has 14 residues. Germline CDR1 and CDR2: ENHRY and SYGVKD. V was clipped by 6 bases and J by 3 bases; unmatched bases: 4. The CDR3 loop is CAISPSGETDTQYF. Written as DNA, the CDR3 is TGTGCCATCAGCCCTAGCGGGGAGACAGATACGCAGTATTTT.

This clonotype appeared a single time. The chain recombines TRBV15 with TRBJ2-7; D unclear. The CDR3 runs 12 residues. The V end was cut by 0 bases, the J end by 4 bases, with 4 bases between. Germline V gene sequence: CDR1 LNHNV, CDR2 YYDKDF (reference sequence). The CDR3 sequence is CATSREGYEQYF. The CDR3 DNA sequence: TGTGCCACCAGCAGAGAAGGATACGAGCAGTACTTC.

This clonotype was counted only a few times. The chain joins TRBV5-1 to TRBJ1-1; the D gene is possibly TRBD1 (5 bases). Trimming cost V 6 bases and J 5 bases, with 14 bases left between them. Germline-derived CDR1 and CDR2 are SGHRS and YFSETQ. The CDR3 runs to 13 residues. The CDR3 protein is CASMPVGGTEAFF. The DNA of the CDR3 is TGCGCCAGCATGCCCGTGGGGGGGACTGAAGCTTTCTTT.

This chain joins TRBV27 and TRBJ2-1; TRBD2 agrees at 13 bases. V shed 5 bases and J 0 bases; nucleotides not matched to a gene: 4. Looked up from germline, CDR1 is MNHEY and CDR2 is SMNVEV (reference sequence). CDR3 length equals 17 residues. CDR3 nucleotides: TGTGCCAGCAGTACGACTAGCGGGGGGTACTCCTACAATGAGCAGTTCTTC. Amino acids: CASSTTSGGYSYNEQFF.

This clonotype was seen only a few times. CDR3 bases: TGTGCCAGCTCACCATCTCGGGACGTAGAGACCCAGTACTTC. Its protein is CASSPSRDVETQYF. The chain carries TRBV18 and TRBJ2-5; D may be TRBD1 or TRBD2 (5 bases each). The V end lost 2 bases, the J end lost 4 bases, and 11 bases lay between the germline ends. Per the germline V gene, CDR1 is KGHSH and CDR2 is LQKENI. This CDR3 region has 14 residues.

The chain combines TRBV19 with TRBJ2-5, with D perhaps matching TRBD1 (5 bases). Germline CDR1 LNHDA, CDR2 SQIVND (reference sequence). V gave up 1 base and J gave up 5 bases, with 17 bases separating them. CDR3 length: 16 amino acids. CDR3 bases: TGTGCCAGTAGTATAGGGGGCACCCACCTCAGGGAGACCCAGTACTTC. Translated, it gives CASSIGGTHLRETQYF.

The rearrangement links TRBV7-9 to TRBJ2-7; D is possibly TRBD1 (6 bases). This CDR3 contains 14 residues. Germline-derived CDR1 and CDR2 are SEHNR and FQNEAQ (reference sequence). Trimming left V 5 bases short and J 2 bases short, with 13 bases between. The chain's CDR3 is CASSARTATYEQYF. The CDR3 DNA reads as TGTGCCAGCAGCGCCCGGACAGCTACCTACGAGCAGTACTTC.

This clonotype came up once. The chain is built from TRBV29-1 and TRBJ1-1; no reliable D call. Germline CDR1 and CDR2: SQVTM and ANQGSEA. V was cut by 7 bases and J by 8 bases, with 14 bases left in between. This CDR3 is built from 11 residues. The CDR3 DNA sequence: TGCAGCGGGAGGAAGGCGACGGAAGCTTTCTTT. Protein product: CSGRKATEAFF.

This chain connects TRBV20-1 to TRBJ2-5, with 12 bases lining up with TRBD2. Losses at the gene ends were 6 bases for V and 5 bases for J; bases not matched to a gene: 10. Germline CDR1 DFQATT, CDR2 SNEGSKA (reference sequence). The CDR3 consists of 15 residues. CDR3 residues: CSAHSSGGALETQYF. The CDR3 coding sequence is TGCAGTGCGCACTCTAGCGGGGGGGCTCTGGAGACCCAGTACTTC.

This clonotype was counted a few times. This rearrangement joins TRBV7-2 to TRBJ2-3, with 10 nucleotides matching TRBD2. The CDR3 is 15 amino acids. The J segment lost 2 bases and the V segment lost 6 bases, leaving 5 bases of the junction unmatched. CDR1 and CDR2 (germline): SGHTA, FQGNSA. CDR3: CASRGAGGFTDTQYF. CDR3 in DNA: TGTGCCAGCAGAGGAGCGGGGGGGTTCACAGATACGCAGTATTTT.

This clonotype was seen a few times. The chain recombines TRBV27 with TRBJ1-4; 9 positions match TRBD1. From germline, CDR1 is MNHEY and CDR2 SMNVEV (reference sequence). V gave up 5 bases and J gave up 8 bases; unmatched junction bases: 6. The CDR3 covers 14 residues. The CDR3, as DNA: TGTGCCAGCAGTCCATCGGGACAGGGAGAAAAACTGTTTTTT. Translating it yields CASSPSGQGEKLFF.

This clonotype occurred a few times. V is TRBV20-1 and J is TRBJ1-4; a possible D gene is TRBD1 (5 bases). V lost 2 bases and J lost 8, with 15 bases in between. CDR1 and CDR2 (germline): DFQATT, SNEGSKA (reference sequence). This CDR3 comprises 14 residues. Here the CDR3 reads CSARQRGPGEKLFF. The CDR3 nucleotides are TGCAGTGCTAGACAGAGGGGACCGGGGGAAAAACTGTTTTTT.

V usage is TRBV6-1 and J usage is TRBJ1-5; no firm D call. Between the trimmed V and J ends, which lost 8 bases and 8 bases, there was a span of 22 bases. CDR3 size: 15 residues. Germline V gene lookup returns CDR1 MNHNS and CDR2 SASEGT. The CDR3 coding sequence is TGTGCCAGCGATCTCCAACAGAGGGTAGGAAAGCCCCAGCATTTT. Its translation: CASDLQQRVGKPQHF.

This clonotype is judged medium-sized. The V call is TRBV5-1, the J call TRBJ1-4, with 9 positions matching TRBD1. The CDR3 loop spans 15 amino acids. The germline V gene has CDR1 SGHRS and CDR2 YFSETQ. With 2 bases clipped from V and 7 bases from J, the junction kept 6 bases outside the gene matches. The CDR3 coding sequence is TGCGCCAGCAGCTTCGACGGGACAGGGATTGAAAAACTGTTTTTT. Translation: CASSFDGTGIEKLFF.

The chain joins TRBV29-1 to TRBJ1-2, with D perhaps matching TRBD1 (6 bases). With 4 bases removed from V and 2 bases from J, the gap between germline ends came to 8 bases. The CDR3 runs 12 residues. Germline assignment: CDR1 SQVTM and CDR2 ANQGSEA. The CDR3 is CSVARGNYGYTF. Here the CDR3 DNA reads TGCAGCGTTGCGAGGGGGAACTATGGCTACACCTTC. The complete variable domain, with remaining parts taken from reference TRBV29-1 and TRBJ1-2, reads SAVISQKPSRDICQRGTSLTIQCQVDSQVTMMFWYRQQPGQSLTLIATANQGSEATYESGFVIDKFPISRPNLTFSTLTVSNMSPEDSSIYLCSVARGNYGYTFGSGTRLTVV.

This clonotype was counted a few times. The J gene is TRBJ2-3, the V gene TRBV4-1, with D possibly being TRBD1 (6 bases). CDR1 MGHRA and CDR2 YSYEKL come from the germline V gene. The V end was cut by 4 bases, the J end by 3 bases, with 14 bases between. The CDR3 loop spans 15 amino acids. The CDR3 coding sequence is TGCGCCAGCAGCCCCAAGTCAGGGGTTACAGATACGCAGTATTTT. The encoded protein is CASSPKSGVTDTQYF.

This chain connects TRBV15 to TRBJ1-6; TRBD1 matches 8 bases. Germline CDR1 LNHNV, CDR2 YYDKDF (reference sequence). The CDR3 extends over 16 amino acids. V lost 8 bases, J lost 7 bases, and 13 bases stayed unmatched. The CDR3 loop reads CATSTTPGGVNSPLHF. For the CDR3, the DNA is TGTGCCACCTCAACCACTCCAGGGGGCGTGAATTCACCCCTCCACTTT.

The rearrangement uses TRBV5-4 and TRBJ2-5; TRBD2 matches 8 bases. The CDR3 length is 15 residues. Trimming took 2 bases from V and 1 from J; bases not matched to a gene: 4. Germline loops: CDR1 SGHNT, CDR2 YYREEE (reference sequence). The CDR3 DNA is TGTGCCAGCAGCTTCGGCGGGGGGACCCAAGAGACCCAGTACTTC. It encodes CASSFGGGTQETQYF. Together with reference TRBV5-4 and TRBJ2-5, the CDR3 gives the full variable domain: ETGVTQSPTHLIKTRGQQVTLRCSSQSGHNTVSWYQQALGQGPQFIFQYYREEENGRGNFPPRFSGLQFPNYSSELNVNALELDDSALYLCASSFGGGTQETQYFGPGTRLLVL.